This passage covers 18 T cell receptor beta chains from one sample sequenced in a study of blood T cell repertoires in COVID-19. Profiled with immunoSEQ multiplex PCR; TCRdb holds only in-frame clones, not every one. The table has around 300,000 clones, around four fifths seen once. Sample: peripheral blood. These receptor sequences come from a man aged 25 to 40 with active or convalescent COVID-19.

The J gene is TRBJ1-2, the V gene TRBV6-5; 10 bases line up with TRBD1. The CDR3 sequence is 13 residues long. V gave up 8 bases and J gave up 4 bases; unmatched junction bases: 4. The V gene's germline CDR1 is MNHEY and CDR2 SVGAGI. For the CDR3, the DNA is TGTGCCAGCTGGACAGGGGGGTCCTATGGCTACACCTTC. Its translation is CASWTGGSYGYTF.

The chain recombines TRBV7-9 with TRBJ2-4; 11 bases are a match to TRBD1. CDR3 size: 16 residues. V trimming: 2 bases; J trimming: 11 bases; junction bases outside the gene matches: 11. Germline V gene lookup returns CDR1 SEHNR and CDR2 FQNEAQ (reference sequence). CDR3 loop: CASSLPMVAGQGVQYF. The CDR3 DNA sequence: TGTGCCAGCAGCTTACCCATGGTCGCGGGACAGGGGGTTCAGTACTTC.

The J gene is TRBJ2-2, the V gene TRBV6-2 or TRBV6-3; 12 bases are shared with TRBD2. Per the germline V gene, CDR1 is MNHEY and CDR2 is SVGEGT. The CDR3 covers 17 residues. The V gene end was trimmed by 0 bases and the J gene end by 9 bases; junction bases not matched to a gene: 8. The CDR3 sequence is CASSYSPRTSGMWELFF. The CDR3 DNA reads TGTGCCAGCAGTTACTCGCCTCGGACTAGCGGGATGTGGGAGCTGTTTTTT.

This chain's CDR3 is CASSLAGSGTHNEQFF. The CDR3 bases are TGCGCCAGCAGCTTGGCCGGAAGCGGGACCCACAATGAGCAGTTCTTC. The V gene is TRBV5-1, the J gene TRBJ2-1; TRBD2 matches at 7 bases. Trimming removed 0 bases from V and 5 bases from J; junction bases left unmatched: 8. Germline loops: CDR1 SGHRS, CDR2 YFSETQ. The CDR3 runs to 16 residues.

V gene TRBV3-1 (or the pseudogene TRBV3-2) combines with J gene TRBJ2-2; D is unresolved. The V end was cut by 4 bases, the J end by 7 bases, with 7 bases between. CDR3 size: 12 residues. Germline lookup yields CDR1 LGHDT and CDR2 YNNKEL (reference sequence). In nucleotides, the CDR3 is TGTGCCAGCAGCCTAGCCGGCGGGGAGCTGTTTTTT. Its protein is CASSLAGGELFF.

This clone came up once. The chain recombines TRBV30 with TRBJ2-1, with 7 bases aligning to TRBD2. Germline V gives CDR1 GTSNPN, CDR2 SVGIG (reference sequence). This CDR3 is 14 amino acids long. The junction had 7 bases not matched to a gene; V was cut back by 0 bases and J by 8 bases. The CDR3 DNA follows: TGTGCCTGGAGTGTATCGGCGGGAGCGGATGAGCAGTTCTTC. This translates into CAWSVSAGADEQFF.

This clone appeared a single time. CDR3 residues: CASRGKGVYEKLFF. The CDR3 DNA reads TGTGCCAGTCGAGGAAAAGGGGTCTACGAAAAACTGTTTTTT. This sequence joins TRBV19 and TRBJ1-4, with a possible D match to TRBD1 (5 bases). This CDR3 is built from 14 residues. Trimming cost V 8 bases and J 8 bases, with 18 bases left between them. The germline V gene encodes CDR1 LNHDA and CDR2 SQIVND (reference sequence).

The chain recombines TRBV5-1 with TRBJ1-2; TRBD1 matches 7 bases. Germline V gene lookup returns CDR1 SGHRS and CDR2 YFSETQ. CDR3 size: 15 residues. The junction had 10 bases not matched to a gene; V was cut back by 4 bases and J by 4 bases. The CDR3 loop is CASSLEGQSPYGYTF. CDR3 coding DNA: TGCGCCAGCAGCCTTGAGGGACAGTCCCCCTATGGCTACACCTTC.

This chain joins TRBV18 and TRBJ2-1, with 7 bases aligning to TRBD1. The CDR3 consists of 16 residues. The germline gives CDR1 KGHSH, CDR2 LQKENI. Trimming cost V 5 bases and J 3 bases; bases outside gene matches: 10. CDR3 region: CASSGRTGTDYNEQFF. CDR3 in DNA: TGTGCCAGCTCAGGGCGGACCGGGACAGACTACAATGAGCAGTTCTTC.

The chain employs TRBV19 and TRBJ2-1, with D maybe TRBD2 (5 bases). The CDR3 consists of 12 residues. Germline lookup yields CDR1 LNHDA and CDR2 SQIVND (reference sequence). Trimming removed 5 bases from V and 7 bases from J, with 9 bases in between. CDR3: CASSLRGNEQFF. Written as DNA, the CDR3 is TGTGCCAGTAGTCTCCGGGGTAATGAGCAGTTCTTC.

This clone was seen more than once but under ten times. The chain is built from TRBV28 and TRBJ1-2; D not resolved. Germline CDR1 is MDHEN and CDR2 is SYDVKM. The CDR3 length is 13 residues. The V end lost 4 bases, the J end lost 8 bases, and 14 bases lay between the germline ends. This chain's CDR3 is CASSSLGVRGYTF. The CDR3 DNA reads TGTGCCAGCAGTTCCCTGGGAGTAAGGGGCTACACCTTC.

The chain uses TRBV6-5 and TRBJ2-7, with TRBD2 identical over 8 bases. The CDR3 is 13 amino acids. CDR1 and CDR2 (germline): MNHEY, SVGAGI. V lost 7 bases to trimming and J lost 2 bases; unmatched junction nucleotides: 4. The CDR3 bases are TGTGCCAGCAATCCGGGAGGGCCCTACGAGCAGTACTTC. It codes for CASNPGGPYEQYF.

The chain is built from TRBV19 and TRBJ2-7, with TRBD2 matching 12 bases. This CDR3 has 14 residues. The V gene's germline CDR1 is LNHDA and CDR2 SQIVND (reference sequence). The ends lost 5 bases at V and 6 bases at J; junction bases unmatched: 5. CDR3 loop: CASSGLAGGIEQYF. CDR3 sequence (DNA): TGTGCCAGTAGTGGGCTAGCGGGGGGGATCGAGCAGTACTTC.

V usage is TRBV28 and J usage is TRBJ2-7; the D gene is possibly TRBD2 (6 bases). This CDR3 has 16 amino acids. The germline V and J ends were trimmed by 6 bases and 3 bases, with 21 bases remaining between them. Per the germline V gene, CDR1 is MDHEN and CDR2 is SYDVKM. This CDR3 reads CASSLPGGGVGYEQYF. Here the CDR3 DNA reads TGTGCCAGCAGCCTACCCGGGGGTGGAGTGGGCTACGAGCAGTACTTC. The variable domain in full, with the rest retrieved from reference TRBV28 and TRBJ2-7, is DVKVTQSSRYLVKRTGEKVFLECVQDMDHENMFWYRQDPGLGLRLIYFSYDVKMKEKGDIPEGYSVSREKKERFSLILESASTNQTSMYLCASSLPGGGVGYEQYFGPGTRLTVT.

The chain recombines TRBV11-3 with TRBJ2-7; maybe TRBD2 (6 bases). V shed 5 bases and J shed 2 bases, with 13 bases lying between them. Germline lookup yields CDR1 SGHNT and CDR2 YENEEA. The CDR3 length is 14 residues. DNA of the CDR3: TGTGCCAGCAGCCTTGGACGGGGGACCTACGAGCAGTACTTC. It translates to CASSLGRGTYEQYF. The full variable domain, its missing parts supplied by reference TRBV11-3 and TRBJ2-7, is EAGVVQSPRYKIIEKKQPVAFWCNPISGHNTLYWYLQNLGQGPELLIRYENEEAVDDSQLPKDRFSAERLKGVDSTLKIQPAELGDSAVYLCASSLGRGTYEQYFGPGTRLTVT.

The chain is built from TRBV4-1 and TRBJ1-2; a weak D match, TRBD1 (6 bases). The CDR3 totals 14 residues. Germline V gives CDR1 MGHRA, CDR2 YSYEKL. Between the trimmed V and J ends, which lost 6 bases and 1 base, there was a span of 12 bases. CDR3 sequence reads: CASSRGAFNYGYTF. The DNA of the CDR3 is TGCGCCAGCAGTCGGGGGGCCTTTAACTATGGCTACACCTTC.

The V and J genes are TRBV4-1 and TRBJ2-6; the D is unclear. Trimming left V 7 bases short and J 1 base short, with 5 bases between. The CDR3 length is 13 residues. Germline V gene sequence: CDR1 MGHRA, CDR2 YSYEKL. CDR3 loop: CASKRSGANVLTF. The CDR3 region has the DNA TGCGCCAGCAAACGGTCTGGGGCCAACGTCCTGACTTTC.

The J gene is TRBJ1-5, the V gene TRBV30; maybe TRBD1 (5 bases). Germline-derived CDR1 and CDR2 are GTSNPN and SVGIG (reference sequence). V lost 4 bases and J 5 bases, leaving 12 bases between the germline ends. The CDR3 is 13 residues long. The CDR3 loop is CAWNGGRDQPQHF. The CDR3 bases are TGTGCCTGGAATGGGGGGAGGGATCAGCCCCAGCATTTT.